These T cell receptor beta chains were read from a single sample in a study of blood T cell repertoires in COVID-19. Here immunoSEQ multiplex PCR was the method, and the copy in TCRdb shows in-frame clones only, minus some. The table lists over 40,000 clones, roughly 90% of them singletons. Sequencing was performed on peripheral blood. Every receptor here comes from a human donor in a cohort sampled during active COVID-19. CDR3s include the opening cysteine and the closing phenylalanine or tryptophan. The D gene is left open where the match is weak.

len: 15; d_gene: TRBD2; j_gene: TRBJ2-4; v_gene: TRBV7-2; CDR3aa: CASRRTSGGENIQYF; CDR3nt: TGTGCCAGCAGAAGGACTAGCGGGGGGGAAAACATTCAGTACTTC
len: 14; d_gene: TRBD1; j_gene: TRBJ1-2; v_gene: TRBV19; CDR3aa: CASSIARGDYGYTF; CDR3nt: TGTGCCAGTAGTATTGCCAGGGGGGACTATGGCTACACCTTC
len: 15; d_gene: TRBD1; j_gene: TRBJ1-1; v_gene: TRBV4-1; CDR3aa: CASSQPGQGRTEAFF; CDR3nt: TGCGCCAGCAGCCAGCCGGGACAGGGTCGGACTGAAGCTTTCTTT
len: 15; d_gene: TRBD1; j_gene: TRBJ2-7; v_gene: TRBV28; CDR3aa: CASSSAGTGVYEQYF; CDR3nt: TGTGCCAGCAGCTCCGCCGGGACAGGGGTCTACGAGCAGTACTTC
len: 15; d_gene: -; j_gene: TRBJ2-7; v_gene: TRBV10-2; CDR3aa: CASTRGEGGVNEQYF; CDR3nt: TGCGCCAGCACCCGCGGGGAAGGCGGGGTTAACGAGCAGTACTTC
len: 17; d_gene: -; j_gene: TRBJ1-4; v_gene: TRBV9; CDR3aa: CASSRRQASATNEKLFF; CDR3nt: TGTGCCAGCAGCAGGAGACAGGCTTCGGCGACTAATGAAAAACTGTTTTTT
len: 14; d_gene: -; j_gene: TRBJ1-2; v_gene: TRBV5-1; CDR3aa: CASNIGGQGNGYTF; CDR3nt: TGCGCCAGCAACATTGGCGGTCAGGGGAATGGCTACACCTTC
len: 15; d_gene: -; j_gene: TRBJ2-7; v_gene: TRBV3-1/TRBV3-2; CDR3aa: CASSPWPRGSNEQYF; CDR3nt: TGTGCCAGCAGCCCGTGGCCGCGGGGTTCGAACGAGCAGTACTTC
len: 14; d_gene: TRBD2; j_gene: TRBJ2-5; v_gene: TRBV7-9; CDR3aa: CASSPRTSEGTQYF; CDR3nt: TGTGCCAGCAGCCCACGGACTAGCGAAGGGACCCAGTACTTC
len: 13; d_gene: -; j_gene: TRBJ2-1; v_gene: TRBV5-1; CDR3aa: CASSLGSYNEQFF; CDR3nt: TGCGCCAGCAGCTTGGGCAGCTACAATGAGCAGTTCTTC